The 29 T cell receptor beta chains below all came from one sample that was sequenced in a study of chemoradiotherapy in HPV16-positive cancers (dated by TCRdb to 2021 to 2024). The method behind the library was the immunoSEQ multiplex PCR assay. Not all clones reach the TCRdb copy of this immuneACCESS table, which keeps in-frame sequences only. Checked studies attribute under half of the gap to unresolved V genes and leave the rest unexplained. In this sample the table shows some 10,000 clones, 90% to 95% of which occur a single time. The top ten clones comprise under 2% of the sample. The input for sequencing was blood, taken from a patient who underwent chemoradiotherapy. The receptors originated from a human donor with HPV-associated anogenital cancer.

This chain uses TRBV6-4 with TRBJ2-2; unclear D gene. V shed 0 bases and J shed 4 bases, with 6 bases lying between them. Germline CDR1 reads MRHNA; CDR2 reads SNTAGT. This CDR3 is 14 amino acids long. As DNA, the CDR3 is TGTGCCAGCAGTGACTCGGCGTCCACCGGGGAGCTGTTTTTT. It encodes CASSDSASTGELFF.

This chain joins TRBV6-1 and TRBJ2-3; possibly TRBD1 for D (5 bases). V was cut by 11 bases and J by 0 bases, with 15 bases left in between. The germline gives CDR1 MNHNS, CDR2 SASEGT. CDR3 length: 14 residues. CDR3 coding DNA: TGTGCCGGGGCCAACTCCTCTAGCACAGATACGCAGTATTTT. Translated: CAGANSSSTDTQYF.

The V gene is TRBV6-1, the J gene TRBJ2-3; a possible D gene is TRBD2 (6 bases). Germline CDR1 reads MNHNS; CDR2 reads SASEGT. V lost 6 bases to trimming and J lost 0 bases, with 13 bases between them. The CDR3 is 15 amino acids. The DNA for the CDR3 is TGTGCCAGCAGCCAAGAGCGGGCTAGCACAGATACGCAGTATTTT. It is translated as CASSQERASTDTQYF.

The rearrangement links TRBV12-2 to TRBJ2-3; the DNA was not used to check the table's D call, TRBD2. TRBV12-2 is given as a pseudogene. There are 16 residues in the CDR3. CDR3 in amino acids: CASRLVGLAWSDTQYF. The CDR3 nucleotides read TGTGCAAGTCGCTTAGTCGGACTAGCGTGGTCAGATACGCAGTATTTT.

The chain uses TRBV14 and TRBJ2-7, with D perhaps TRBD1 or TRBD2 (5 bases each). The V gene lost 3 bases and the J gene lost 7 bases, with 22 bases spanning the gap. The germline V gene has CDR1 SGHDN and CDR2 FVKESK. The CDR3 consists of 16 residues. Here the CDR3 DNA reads TGTGCCAGCAGCCAGCGACTGGGGGTGTTAATAGGGGAGCAGTACTTC. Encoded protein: CASSQRLGVLIGEQYF.

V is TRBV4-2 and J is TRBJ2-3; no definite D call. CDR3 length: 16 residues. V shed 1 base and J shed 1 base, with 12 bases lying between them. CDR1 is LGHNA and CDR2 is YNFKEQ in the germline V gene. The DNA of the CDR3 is TGTGCCAGCAGCCAAGGGGCCGTTACCCGCACAGATACGCAGTATTTT. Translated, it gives CASSQGAVTRTDTQYF.

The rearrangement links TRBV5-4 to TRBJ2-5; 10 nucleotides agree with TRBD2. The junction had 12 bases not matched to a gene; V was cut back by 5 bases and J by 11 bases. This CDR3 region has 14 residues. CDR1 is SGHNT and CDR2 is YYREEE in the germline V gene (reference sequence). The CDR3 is CASRTSGAPREQYF. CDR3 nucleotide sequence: TGTGCCAGCAGAACTAGCGGGGCCCCTCGGGAGCAGTACTTC.

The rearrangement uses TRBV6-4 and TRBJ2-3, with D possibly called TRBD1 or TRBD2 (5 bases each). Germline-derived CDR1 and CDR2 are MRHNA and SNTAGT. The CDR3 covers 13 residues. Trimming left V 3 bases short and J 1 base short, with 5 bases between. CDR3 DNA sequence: TGTGCCAGCAGTGAGGGGGGCACAGATACGCAGTATTTT. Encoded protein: CASSEGGTDTQYF.

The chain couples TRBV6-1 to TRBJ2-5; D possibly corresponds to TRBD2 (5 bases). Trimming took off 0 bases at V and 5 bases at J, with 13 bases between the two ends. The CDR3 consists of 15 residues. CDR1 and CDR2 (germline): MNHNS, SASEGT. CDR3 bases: TGTGCCAGCAGTGAAGCGCGATCGGGATCGGAGACCCAGTACTTC. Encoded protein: CASSEARSGSETQYF.

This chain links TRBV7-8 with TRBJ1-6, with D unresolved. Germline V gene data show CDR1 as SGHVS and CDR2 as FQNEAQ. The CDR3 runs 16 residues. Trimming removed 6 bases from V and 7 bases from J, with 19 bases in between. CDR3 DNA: TGTGCCAGCAGTCGGACCATTCAGACGACCAATTCACCCCTCCACTTT. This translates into CASSRTIQTTNSPLHF.

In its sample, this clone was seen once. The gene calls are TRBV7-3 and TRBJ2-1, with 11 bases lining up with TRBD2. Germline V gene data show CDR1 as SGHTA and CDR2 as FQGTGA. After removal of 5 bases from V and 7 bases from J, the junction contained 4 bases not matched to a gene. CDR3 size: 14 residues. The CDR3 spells CASSISGGANEQFF. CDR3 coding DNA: TGTGCCAGCAGCATTAGCGGGGGGGCGAATGAGCAGTTCTTC. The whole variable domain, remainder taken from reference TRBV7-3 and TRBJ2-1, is GAGVSQTPSNKVTEKGKYVELRCDPISGHTALYWYRQSLGQGPEFLIYFQGTGAADDSGLPNDRFFAVRPEGSVSTLKIQRTERGDSAVYLCASSISGGANEQFFGPGTRLTVL.

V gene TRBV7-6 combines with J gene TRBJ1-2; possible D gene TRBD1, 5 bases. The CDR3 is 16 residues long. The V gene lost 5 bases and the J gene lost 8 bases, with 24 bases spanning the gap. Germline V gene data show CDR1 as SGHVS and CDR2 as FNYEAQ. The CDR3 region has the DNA TGTGCCAGCAGCCCGACGGCGCCAAACTCTCGGGGGGGCTACACCTTC. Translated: CASSPTAPNSRGGYTF.

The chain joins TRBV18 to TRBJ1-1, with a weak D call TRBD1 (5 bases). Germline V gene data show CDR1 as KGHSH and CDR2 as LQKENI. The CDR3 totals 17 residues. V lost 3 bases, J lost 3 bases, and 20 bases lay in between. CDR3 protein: CASSPTRDSRGYTEAFF. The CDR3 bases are TGTGCCAGCTCACCCACCCGGGACTCTCGGGGTTACACTGAAGCTTTCTTT.

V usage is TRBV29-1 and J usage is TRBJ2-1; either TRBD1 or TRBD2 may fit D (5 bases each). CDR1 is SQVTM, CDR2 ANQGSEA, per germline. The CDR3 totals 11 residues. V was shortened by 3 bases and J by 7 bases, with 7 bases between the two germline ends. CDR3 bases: TGCAGCGTTGAGGGGGAAAATGAGCAGTTCTTC. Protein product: CSVEGENEQFF.

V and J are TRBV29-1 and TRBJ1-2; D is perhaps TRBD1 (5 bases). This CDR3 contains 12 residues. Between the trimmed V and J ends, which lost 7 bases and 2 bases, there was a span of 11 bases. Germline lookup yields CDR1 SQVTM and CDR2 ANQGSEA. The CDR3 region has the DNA TGCAGCGCCGGCGAGGGGAACTATGGCTACACCTTC. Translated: CSAGEGNYGYTF. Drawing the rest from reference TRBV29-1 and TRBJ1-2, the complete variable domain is SAVISQKPSRDICQRGTSLTIQCQVDSQVTMMFWYRQQPGQSLTLIATANQGSEATYESGFVIDKFPISRPNLTFSTLTVSNMSPEDSSIYLCSAGEGNYGYTFGSGTRLTVV.

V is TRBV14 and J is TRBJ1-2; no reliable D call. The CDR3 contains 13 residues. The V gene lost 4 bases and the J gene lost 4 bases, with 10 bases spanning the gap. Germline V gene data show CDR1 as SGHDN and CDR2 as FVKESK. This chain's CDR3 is CASSPEDRYGYTF. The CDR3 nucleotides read TGTGCCAGCAGCCCCGAGGATCGCTATGGCTACACCTTC.

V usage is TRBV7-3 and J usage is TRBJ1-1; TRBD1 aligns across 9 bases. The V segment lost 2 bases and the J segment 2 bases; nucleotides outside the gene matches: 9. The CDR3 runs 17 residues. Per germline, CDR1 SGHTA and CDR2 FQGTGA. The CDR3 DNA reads TGTGCCAGCAGCTTAGGGCGCCGGGACAGGGAAAACACTGAAGCTTTCTTT. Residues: CASSLGRRDRENTEAFF.

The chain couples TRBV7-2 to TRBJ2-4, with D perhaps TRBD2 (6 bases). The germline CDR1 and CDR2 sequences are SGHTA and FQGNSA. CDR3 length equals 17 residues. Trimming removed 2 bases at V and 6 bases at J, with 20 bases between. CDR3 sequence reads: CASSLSRGGVRGNIQYF. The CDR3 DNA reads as TGTGCCAGCAGCTTATCTAGGGGTGGGGTGCGGGGAAACATTCAGTACTTC.

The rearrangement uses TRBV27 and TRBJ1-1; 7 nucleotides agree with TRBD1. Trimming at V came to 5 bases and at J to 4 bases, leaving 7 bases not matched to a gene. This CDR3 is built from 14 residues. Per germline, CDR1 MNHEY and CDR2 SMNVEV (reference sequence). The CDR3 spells CASSMIRGTTEAFF. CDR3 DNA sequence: TGTGCCAGCAGTATGATCAGGGGGACCACTGAAGCTTTCTTT.

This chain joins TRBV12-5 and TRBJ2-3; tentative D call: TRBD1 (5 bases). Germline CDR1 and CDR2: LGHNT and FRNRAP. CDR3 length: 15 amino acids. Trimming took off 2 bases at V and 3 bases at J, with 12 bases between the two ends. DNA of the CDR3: TGTGCTAGTGGTTTGCCACAGGTAACGACAGATACGCAGTATTTT. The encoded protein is CASGLPQVTTDTQYF.

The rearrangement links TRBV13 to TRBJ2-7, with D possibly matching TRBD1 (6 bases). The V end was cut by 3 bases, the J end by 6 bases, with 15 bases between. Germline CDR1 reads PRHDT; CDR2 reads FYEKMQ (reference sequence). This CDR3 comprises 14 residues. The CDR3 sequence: CASSFRDTSSEQYF. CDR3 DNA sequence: TGTGCCAGCAGCTTCCGGGACACTTCATCCGAGCAGTACTTC.

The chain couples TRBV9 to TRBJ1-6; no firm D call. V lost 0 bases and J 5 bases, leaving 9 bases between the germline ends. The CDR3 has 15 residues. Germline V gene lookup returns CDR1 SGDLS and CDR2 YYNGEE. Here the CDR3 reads CASSVGGFNNSPLHF. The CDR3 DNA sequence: TGTGCCAGCAGCGTAGGTGGCTTCAATAATTCACCCCTCCACTTT.

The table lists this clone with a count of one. CDR3 DNA: TGTGCCAGCAGCCCCACGCGGGGTGGTGAAAAACTGTTTTTT. This translates into CASSPTRGGEKLFF. The chain links TRBV6-6 to TRBJ1-4, with no clear D. Per the germline V gene, CDR1 is MNHNY and CDR2 is SVGAGI (reference sequence). The CDR3 has 14 residues. Trimming pared 6 bases from V and 7 bases from J, leaving 15 bases between.

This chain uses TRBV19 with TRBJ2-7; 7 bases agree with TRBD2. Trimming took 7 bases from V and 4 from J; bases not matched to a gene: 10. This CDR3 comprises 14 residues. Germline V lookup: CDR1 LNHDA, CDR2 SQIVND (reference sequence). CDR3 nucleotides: TGTGCCAGTAAGGCCGAGCGGGGAACTTACGAGCAGTACTTC. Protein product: CASKAERGTYEQYF.

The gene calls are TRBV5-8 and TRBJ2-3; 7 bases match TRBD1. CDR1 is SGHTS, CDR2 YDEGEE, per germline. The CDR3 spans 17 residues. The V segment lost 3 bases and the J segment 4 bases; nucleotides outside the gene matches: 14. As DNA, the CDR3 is TGTGCCAGCAGCTCGCCTACAGGGGTACCGGTCGCAGATACGCAGTATTTT. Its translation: CASSSPTGVPVADTQYF.

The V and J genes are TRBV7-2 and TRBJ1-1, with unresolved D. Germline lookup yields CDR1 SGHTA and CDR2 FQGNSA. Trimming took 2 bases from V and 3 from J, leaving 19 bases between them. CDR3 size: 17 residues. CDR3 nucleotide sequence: TGTGCCAGCAGCTTAAGCCCCCAGAGGGCGCCTCACACTGAAGCTTTCTTT. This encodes CASSLSPQRAPHTEAFF.

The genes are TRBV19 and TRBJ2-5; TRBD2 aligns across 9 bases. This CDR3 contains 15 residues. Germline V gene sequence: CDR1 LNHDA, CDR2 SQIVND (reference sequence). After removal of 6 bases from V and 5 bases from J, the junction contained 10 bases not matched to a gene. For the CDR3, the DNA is TGTGCCAGTAGCCCGCGGACTAGCGCGAGGGAGACCCAGTACTTC. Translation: CASSPRTSARETQYF.

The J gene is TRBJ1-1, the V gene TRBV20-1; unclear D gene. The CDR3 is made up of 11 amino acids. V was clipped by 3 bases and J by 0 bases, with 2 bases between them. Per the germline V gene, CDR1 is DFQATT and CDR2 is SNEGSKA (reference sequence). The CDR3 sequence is CSARLNTEAFF. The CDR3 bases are TGCAGTGCTAGGTTGAACACTGAAGCTTTCTTT.

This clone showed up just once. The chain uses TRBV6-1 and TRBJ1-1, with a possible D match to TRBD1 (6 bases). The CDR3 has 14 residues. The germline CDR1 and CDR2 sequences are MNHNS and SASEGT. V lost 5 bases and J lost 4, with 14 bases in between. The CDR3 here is CASSKRQVATEAFF. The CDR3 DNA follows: TGTGCCAGCAGTAAACGACAGGTAGCCACTGAAGCTTTCTTT.